This T cell receptor (beta chain) was documented in a study of blood T cells in healthy people across ages. Whole-study results and caveats: A strong correlation was found between TCR beta diversity and the percentage of naive T cells.

Germline CDR1 SEHNR, CDR2 FQNEAQ (reference sequence). There are 15 residues in the CDR3. A remark on this clonotype: Its antigen is as yet unknown.

PCR was performed a second time for about 6 to 12 cycles using a sample-barcoded 5' primer and a J-beta primer mix. TCRdb reprocessed the 5' RACE reads with MiXCR, giving one entry per CDR3 protein. The data hold hundreds of thousands of distinct CDR3 sequences, with approximately 53% observed a single time. Per individual sample, total RNA of at least 6 micrograms was extracted. Sequences were obtained from blood. This receptor was identified in a middle-aged man in good health. This rearrangement joins TRBV7-9 to TRBJ2-5; 8 bases align to TRBD2. The J call may not be correct, given that the DNA end is closer to TRBJ2-7. CDR3 coding DNA: TGTGCCAGCAGCTTAGCGCTGGGACTAGTCAGCGAGCAGTACTTC. Its protein product is CASSLALGLVSEQYF.